This T cell receptor beta chain was sequenced in a study of blood T cell repertoires in COVID-19. About the study: COVID-19 samples from acute and convalescent phases originated in the United States, Italy and Spain.

The germline V gene has CDR1 SGDLS and CDR2 YYNGEE. CDR3 size: 17 residues. V shed 2 bases and J shed 5 bases, with 20 bases lying between them. It was during active infection that Seattle patients were enrolled and then longitudinally followed. Original processing methods: Scientists estimated how many nucleated cells there were by amplifying reference gene primers. Repertoires were generated with immunoSEQ multiplex PCR, while TCRdb's copy carries only in-frame clones and drops some. Clonal size and the V and J genes are those of that table, whereas D and trimming came from the DNA. This table holds a few hundred thousand clones, roughly 90% found once.

The receptor's source is a woman in her twenties or thirties with COVID-19, enrolled during active disease. The V and J genes are TRBV9 and TRBJ2-1, with D possibly being TRBD2 (6 bases). Sequencing input: peripheral blood. The CDR3 sequence: CASSVYPTGLTNNEQFF. The CDR3 DNA reads TGTGCCAGCAGCGTGTACCCCACGGGACTGACTAACAATGAGCAGTTCTTC.